This T cell receptor beta chain is from a study of shared clonotypes between healthy human individuals. Study-wide background: Plates per donor: three CD4 naive, three CD4 memory, two CD8 naive, one CD8 memory.

The study ran the assay at deep level. Per the study methods: ImmunoSEQ junction-only sequences lacked quality scores, so their filtering differed. Clones were sequenced by immunoSEQ multiplex PCR, and TCRdb holds only the in-frame ones, with some missing. V, J and clone size reflect that table, while D and trimming were determined from the DNA. The sample consists of about a million clones, approximately 75% of them appearing once. V dropped 2 bases and J dropped 9; count of bases not matched to a gene: 16. The CDR3 runs to 19 residues. CDR1 is MDHEN, CDR2 SYDVKM, per germline. This receptor was obtained from a man younger than 35 in good health. Some clones in this sample may be carry-over from other donors' samples. The V and J genes are TRBV28 and TRBJ2-4, with 13 nucleotides matching TRBD2. The sample comprised memory CD4+ T cells from PBMCs. Documented subset: CD45RA-negative fraction. CDR3 in amino acids: CASSLTRSTSGRILSIQYF. In DNA, the CDR3 is TGTGCCAGCAGTTTAACCCGTTCGACTAGCGGGAGGATCCTGTCCATTCAGTACTTC.